Shown below are 20 T cell receptor beta chains from a single sample sequenced in a study of T cells in Graves' hyperthyroidism and ophthalmopathy. RNA transcripts served as the template for amplifying TCR beta CDR3 regions. RT-PCR in the first round (using the HTBI primer set) targeted the TCR CDR3. TCRdb re-analysed the multiplex PCR reads in MiXCR, keeping a single row per CDR3 protein. This sample has around 700,000 distinct CDR3 sequences, with under 45% found just once. The source material was blood. Receptors originate from a woman aged 40 to 50 with Graves' hyperthyroidism.

Written as DNA, the CDR3 is TGTGCCAGCAGCGTACCCCTAGCGGGAGATACCGGGGAGCTGTTTTTT. It translates to CASSVPLAGDTGELFF. This chain joins TRBV9 and TRBJ2-2, with 10 bases fitting TRBD2. CDR3 length equals 16 residues. J lost 5 bases, V lost 1 base, and 5 bases had no gene match. CDR1 is SGDLS, CDR2 YYNGEE, per germline.

This clonotype was detected ten times or more. The V gene is TRBV7-2, the J gene TRBJ1-2; D ambiguous. V shed 1 base and J shed 2 bases, with 8 bases lying between them. In germline, CDR1 is SGHTA, CDR2 FQGNSA. The CDR3 spans 14 residues. The CDR3 sequence is CASSLGAKNYGYTF. The CDR3 DNA reads TGTGCCAGCAGCTTAGGTGCAAAGAACTATGGCTACACCTTC.

This clonotype was counted between two and nine times. The chain's CDR3 is CASGSGGSPEQYF. The CDR3 bases are TGTGCCAGCGGGTCAGGGGGCAGCCCCGAGCAGTACTTC. The gene calls are TRBV25-1 and TRBJ2-7, with TRBD1 matching over 8 bases. The junction had 9 bases not matched to a gene; V was cut back by 8 bases and J by 6 bases. The CDR3 runs 13 residues. Germline CDR1 reads MGHDK; CDR2 reads SYGVNS.

This clonotype appeared many times. This chain uses TRBV24-1 with TRBJ1-5; unclear D gene. Germline values: CDR1 KGHDR, CDR2 SFDVKD. This CDR3 comprises 16 residues. Trimming removed 3 bases at V and 2 bases at J, with 13 bases between. This chain's CDR3 is CATSDPDLGGNQPQHF. CDR3 DNA: TGTGCCACCAGTGATCCTGACCTGGGAGGCAATCAGCCCCAGCATTTT.

As for this clonotype: With a much larger clone just one base away, this may be a read error. The chain joins TRBV29-1 to TRBJ2-7, with TRBD2 matching over 7 bases. The V gene end was trimmed by 4 bases and the J gene end by 3 bases; junction bases not matched to a gene: 3. This CDR3 contains 12 residues. In germline, CDR1 is SQVTM, CDR2 ANQGSEA. The CDR3 bases are TGCAGCGTTGGGACTAGGGACTACGAGCAGTACTTC. Translating gives CSVGTRDYEQYF.

This clonotype has a handful of counts. The chain recombines TRBV6-5 with TRBJ1-4, with a possible D match to TRBD1 (5 bases). Trimming took off 2 bases at V and 7 bases at J, with 14 bases between the two ends. Per germline, CDR1 MNHEY and CDR2 SVGAGI. CDR3 size: 15 residues. The CDR3 nucleotides read TGTGCCAGCAGTTACAGGGGTTTGAACGGTGAAAAACTGTTTTTT. Its protein product is CASSYRGLNGEKLFF.

The CDR3 DNA follows: TGTGCCAGTAGTCTCAGGACTAGCCTCACCGGGGAGCTGTTTTTT. Translated: CASSLRTSLTGELFF. The chain is built from TRBV19 and TRBJ2-2, with 8 bases lining up with TRBD2. V lost 5 bases to trimming and J lost 4 bases; unmatched junction nucleotides: 6. The CDR3 covers 15 residues. The germline CDR1 and CDR2 sequences are LNHDA and SQIVND (reference sequence).

The chain recombines TRBV20-1 with TRBJ2-5; 11 bases agree with TRBD2. This CDR3 is built from 16 residues. The V gene end was trimmed by 4 bases and the J gene end by 5 bases; junction bases not matched to a gene: 12. The germline CDR1 and CDR2 sequences are DFQATT and SNEGSKA (reference sequence). This CDR3 reads CSAMGLAGGRSETQYF. The DNA of the CDR3 is TGCAGTGCTATGGGGCTAGCGGGGGGCCGTTCGGAGACCCAGTACTTC.

This clonotype was found a few times. The gene calls are TRBV4-3 and TRBJ1-2; D gene unclear. V was trimmed by 1 base and J by 3 bases, leaving 18 bases between them. Per the germline V gene, CDR1 is LGHNA and CDR2 is YSLEER. This CDR3 region has 17 residues. The CDR3 nucleotides are TGCGCCAGCAGCCAAGTTCTCGGCGGCCGTGAAGACTATGGCTACACCTTC. Translating gives CASSQVLGGREDYGYTF.

This clonotype was seen more than once but under ten times. The chain is built from TRBV7-2 and TRBJ1-5, with 8 bases identical to TRBD1. J gave up 7 bases and V 3 bases, and 8 bases lay outside the gene matches. The CDR3 covers 15 residues. Germline-derived CDR1 and CDR2 are SGHTA and FQGNSA. CDR3 sequence (DNA): TGTGCCAGCAGCTTGAGGGCAGGGGGCGGCCAGCCCCAGCATTTT. Its protein is CASSLRAGGGQPQHF.

The chain has TRBV9 and TRBJ2-5; TRBD2 is a possible D gene (6 bases). Trimming cost V 0 bases and J 3 bases, with 9 bases left between them. The CDR3 sequence is 14 residues long. The germline gives CDR1 SGDLS, CDR2 YYNGEE. In DNA, the CDR3 is TGTGCCAGCAGCGTAGGACTAGTAAAAGAGACCCAGTACTTC. Encoded protein: CASSVGLVKETQYF.

This clonotype has a count of ten or more. The J gene is TRBJ2-5, the V gene TRBV20-1; 8 nucleotides agree with TRBD2. The germline CDR1 and CDR2 sequences are DFQATT and SNEGSKA (reference sequence). There are 14 residues in the CDR3. V lost 6 bases and J lost 5; bases outside the gene matches: 11. The CDR3 spells CSARDSSGWETQYF. The CDR3 DNA is TGCAGTGCCCGGGACTCTAGCGGGTGGGAGACCCAGTACTTC.

This clonotype was recorded at least ten times. V usage is TRBV7-9 and J usage is TRBJ2-6, with D unresolved. The CDR3 spans 16 residues. V lost 2 bases to trimming and J lost 4 bases, with 12 bases between them. Germline V CDR1 and CDR2: SEHNR, FQNEAQ (reference sequence). CDR3 protein: CASSLTPVVGANVLTF. The DNA of the CDR3 is TGTGCCAGCAGCTTAACTCCCGTGGTAGGGGCCAACGTCCTGACTTTC.

This sequence joins TRBV30 and TRBJ1-1; D ambiguous. V lost 0 bases and J 3 bases, leaving 8 bases between the germline ends. Germline V CDR1 and CDR2: GTSNPN, SVGIG (reference sequence). The CDR3 sequence is 13 residues long. CDR3 in DNA: TGTGCCTGGAGTGTACTGTCCGACACTGAAGCTTTCTTT. Its protein is CAWSVLSDTEAFF.

This clonotype showed up many times. Relative to the germline gene, one junction end is altered; a read error may explain this. This chain uses TRBV7-6 with TRBJ1-6; D unresolved. The CDR3 covers 14 residues. Germline CDR1 reads SGHVS; CDR2 reads FNYEAQ. CDR3 in amino acids: CASSLGPGSSPLHF. In DNA form, the CDR3 reads TGTGCCAGCAGTTTAGGGCCCGGGAGTTCACCCCTCCACTTT. Filled out from reference TRBV7-6 and TRBJ1-6, the complete variable domain reads GAGVSQSPRYKVTKRGQDVALRCDPISGHVSLYWYRQALGQGPEFLTYFNYEAQQDKSGLPNDRFSAERPEGSISTLTIQRTEQRDSAMYRCASSLGPGSSPLHFGNGTRLTVT.

This clonotype has just one count. V is TRBV29-1 and J is TRBJ2-1, with a weak D call TRBD1 (5 bases). From germline, CDR1 is SQVTM and CDR2 ANQGSEA. The V gene lost 0 bases and the J gene lost 5 bases, with 8 bases spanning the gap. This CDR3 is 13 amino acids long. CDR3 sequence (DNA): TGCAGCGTTGAAGATGACAGAAACAATGAGCAGTTCTTC. Encoded protein: CSVEDDRNNEQFF.

This chain connects TRBV10-3 to TRBJ1-2; D unclear. Trimming shortened V by 3 bases and J by 0 bases, and 8 bases separated the two germline ends. The CDR3 is made up of 14 amino acids. Germline V gene sequence: CDR1 ENHRY, CDR2 SYGVKD. The CDR3 is CAISDSQANYGYTF. As DNA, the CDR3 is TGTGCCATCAGTGACAGCCAAGCTAACTATGGCTACACCTTC.

In this sample, this clonotype turned up a few times. The chain couples TRBV29-1 to TRBJ1-3, with D maybe TRBD1 (6 bases). There are 13 residues in the CDR3. Germline V gene lookup returns CDR1 SQVTM and CDR2 ANQGSEA. With 7 bases removed from V and 5 bases from J, the gap between germline ends came to 15 bases. For the CDR3, the DNA is TGCAGCGCCCACACAGGGTCTCGAAACACCATATATTTT. Translated, it gives CSAHTGSRNTIYF.

In its sample, this clonotype was seen a few times. This sequence joins TRBV5-1 and TRBJ2-5, with TRBD2 matching over 7 bases. The CDR3 has 16 amino acids. Losses at the gene ends were 0 bases for V and 7 bases for J; bases not matched to a gene: 12. The germline CDR1 and CDR2 sequences are SGHRS and YFSETQ. CDR3 in DNA: TGCGCCAGCAGCTTGGCCAGCGGGGAAAGCTTAGGGACCCAGTACTTC. Protein product: CASSLASGESLGTQYF. Complete variable domain (other parts from reference TRBV5-1 and TRBJ2-5): KAGVTQTPRYLIKTRGQQVTLSCSPISGHRSVSWYQQTPGQGLQFLFEYFSETQRNKGNFPGRFSGRQFSNSRSEMNVSTLELGDSALYLCASSLASGESLGTQYFGPGTRLLVL.

Many counts were recorded for this clonotype. The chain is built from TRBV7-9 and TRBJ1-1, with 8 bases matching TRBD1. J lost 3 bases, V lost 5 bases, and 11 bases had no gene match. From germline, CDR1 is SEHNR and CDR2 FQNEAQ (reference sequence). The CDR3 spans 16 residues. The CDR3 reads CASSRLGTGVDTEAFF. The CDR3 DNA reads TGTGCCAGCAGCCGCCTTGGGACAGGCGTCGACACTGAAGCTTTCTTT.